These 5 T cell receptor beta chains were all obtained from the same sample, sequenced in a study of graft-versus-host responses after intestinal transplantation (dated by TCRdb to 2020 to 2023). The time point label on this specimen signifies: cells obtained before transplantation from donor or recipient. Library prep was done by the immunoSEQ multiplex PCR assay. TCRdb took this table from immuneACCESS and kept in-frame rearrangements with V and J called. Such tables lack part of the clones; where checked against another copy, unresolved V genes explain under half of the gap, and the rest is unexplained. Present in this sample are 25,000 to 30,000 clones, roughly 87% of which were seen just once. Of the sample, roughly 0.7% falls within the top ten clones. No antigen is known for these receptors. Sequencing was performed on unstimulated CD4+ T cells sorted from spleen or lymph node cells, taken before intestinal transplant. These receptors originate from a human donor who received an intestinal transplant.

V and J are TRBV7-9 and TRBJ2-5; 7 nucleotides match TRBD2. The CDR3 length is 17 residues. Per the germline V gene, CDR1 is SEHNR and CDR2 is FQNEAQ (reference sequence). J lost 7 bases, V lost 1 base, and 15 bases had no gene match. This CDR3 reads CASSLGGPLGSGGTQYF. The CDR3 DNA sequence: TGTGCCAGCAGCTTAGGAGGGCCATTAGGTTCGGGAGGGACCCAGTACTTC.

This clone was seen once. The chain recombines TRBV4-2 with TRBJ2-5, with TRBD1 matching over 8 bases. CDR1 and CDR2 (germline): LGHNA, YNFKEQ. The CDR3 is 15 amino acids. The junction had 4 bases not matched to a gene; V was cut back by 0 bases and J by 4 bases. This CDR3 reads CASSQEAQGVETQYF. In DNA form, the CDR3 reads TGTGCCAGCAGCCAAGAAGCACAGGGGGTAGAGACCCAGTACTTC.

The chain employs TRBV6-5 and TRBJ2-7, with TRBD2 identical over 7 bases. Germline-derived CDR1 and CDR2 are MNHEY and SVGAGI. This CDR3 region has 15 residues. The junction had 8 bases not matched to a gene; V was cut back by 6 bases and J by 0 bases. CDR3 protein: CASRVSGISSYEQYF. The CDR3 nucleotides read TGTGCCAGCAGGGTCAGCGGGATTAGCTCCTACGAGCAGTACTTC.

V is TRBV15 and J is TRBJ2-5; D is unclear. The V end was cut by 1 base, the J end by 1 base, with 19 bases between. Germline lookup yields CDR1 LNHNV and CDR2 YYDKDF (reference sequence). The CDR3 is 18 residues long. For the CDR3, the DNA is TGTGCCACCAGCAGAGGGAGAAGCCTGGGGTACTTCCAAGAGACCCAGTACTTC. As protein: CATSRGRSLGYFQETQYF.

The chain uses TRBV11-1 and TRBJ2-7; TRBD2 aligns across 12 bases. There are 14 residues in the CDR3. Germline-derived CDR1 and CDR2 are SGHAT and FQDESV (reference sequence). J lost 6 bases, V lost 1 base, and 1 base had no gene match. This chain's CDR3 is CASSLGTSGTEQYF. Here the CDR3 DNA reads TGTGCCAGCAGCTTAGGGACTAGCGGGACCGAGCAGTACTTC.